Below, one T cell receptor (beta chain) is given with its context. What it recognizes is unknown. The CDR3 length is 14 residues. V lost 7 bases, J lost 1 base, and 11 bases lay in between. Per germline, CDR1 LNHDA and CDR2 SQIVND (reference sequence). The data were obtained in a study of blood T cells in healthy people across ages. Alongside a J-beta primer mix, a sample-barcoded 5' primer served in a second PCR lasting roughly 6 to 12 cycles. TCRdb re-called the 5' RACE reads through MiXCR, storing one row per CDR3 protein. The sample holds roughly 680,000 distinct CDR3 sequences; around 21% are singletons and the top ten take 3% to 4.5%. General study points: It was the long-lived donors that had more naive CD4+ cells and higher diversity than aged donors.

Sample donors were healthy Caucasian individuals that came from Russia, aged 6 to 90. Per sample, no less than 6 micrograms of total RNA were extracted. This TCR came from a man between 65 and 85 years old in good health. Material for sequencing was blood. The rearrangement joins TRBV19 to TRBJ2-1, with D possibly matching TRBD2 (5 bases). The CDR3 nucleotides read TGTGCCAGTATGTCTCCGGGATCCTACAATGAGCAGTTCTTC. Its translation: CASMSPGSYNEQFF.